This T cell receptor (beta chain) was profiled in a study of shared clonotypes between healthy human individuals. It was around 190 ng DNA, around 33,000 T cell genomes, that sorted-subset replicate PCRs used. Profiled with immunoSEQ multiplex PCR; TCRdb holds only in-frame clones, not every one. The table has a few million clones, approximately 92% seen once. Findings and limits, study-wide: About 5% of naive CD4 clonotypes were shared across a few donors.

Regarding this clone: The antigen is not known.

There are 13 residues in the CDR3. Germline V gives CDR1 SNHLY, CDR2 FYNNEI. V lost 8 bases, J lost 8 bases, and 16 bases lay in between. Material for sequencing was naive CD4+ T cells sorted from blood. The sample's subset: CD45RA+ positively selected. The sequence was collected from a man between 18 and 29 years old in good health. This chain links TRBV2 with TRBJ2-1; D not resolved. CDR3 in amino acids: CASRTPKFDEQFF. DNA for the CDR3: TGTGCCAGCCGGACGCCGAAGTTCGATGAGCAGTTCTTC.